The 7 T cell receptor beta chains presented below share a single source sample, sequenced in a study of T cells after yellow fever vaccination. MiXCR, applied by TCRdb to the 5' RACE reads, yields one record per CDR3 protein. The data contain 310,000 or so distinct CDR3 sequences, roughly 6.8% of them singletons. Specimen: PBMCs, collected 45 days after the first yellow fever vaccination. The receptors were sampled from a man aged 18 to 29 who received the YFV17D yellow fever vaccine.

This clonotype appeared a few times. This chain joins TRBV20-1 and TRBJ1-1; the match to TRBD1 covers 11 bases. This CDR3 is 17 amino acids long. The V gene end was trimmed by 3 bases and the J gene end by 3 bases; junction bases not matched to a gene: 12. The germline V gene encodes CDR1 DFQATT and CDR2 SNEGSKA (reference sequence). The CDR3 sequence is CSASIGGQGVGDTEAFF. As DNA, the CDR3 is TGCAGTGCTAGTATCGGGGGACAGGGGGTAGGGGACACTGAAGCTTTCTTT.

DNA of the CDR3: TGTGCCAGTAGTTCTCTCGGACAGGGCTTCTTCACAGATACGCAGTATTTT. Translating gives CASSSLGQGFFTDTQYF. The chain recombines TRBV19 with TRBJ2-3; 8 nucleotides align to TRBD1. The J segment lost 2 bases and the V segment lost 5 bases, leaving 12 bases of the junction unmatched. The CDR3 runs to 17 residues. CDR1 LNHDA and CDR2 SQIVND come from the germline V gene (reference sequence).

This clonotype was detected only a few times. The chain has TRBV7-9 and TRBJ2-3, with 10 nucleotides matching TRBD1. The CDR3 extends over 15 amino acids. Trimming at V came to 3 bases and at J to 9 bases, leaving 9 bases not matched to a gene. Germline CDR1 SEHNR, CDR2 FQNEAQ (reference sequence). CDR3 protein: CASSFGTGAPGTQYF. CDR3 nucleotide sequence: TGTGCCAGCAGCTTCGGGACAGGGGCCCCGGGGACGCAGTATTTT.

This clonotype was seen at least ten times. The chain employs TRBV5-1 and TRBJ2-4; no reliable D call. CDR3 length equals 20 residues. CDR1 SGHRS and CDR2 YFSETQ come from the germline V gene. The V end lost 0 bases, the J end lost 0 bases, and 22 bases lay between the germline ends. The DNA for the CDR3 is TGCGCCAGCAGCTTGGTCAACTGGAATCAAGGGCCAGCAGCCAAAAACATTCAGTACTTC. Residues: CASSLVNWNQGPAAKNIQYF.

This clonotype was detected only a few times. V is TRBV6-5 and J is TRBJ2-7; D ambiguous. Germline V lookup: CDR1 MNHEY, CDR2 SVGAGI. Trimming took 0 bases from V and 0 from J, leaving 6 bases between them. The CDR3 spans 14 residues. The CDR3 bases are TGTGCCAGCAGTTACTCTCGGCTCTCCTACGAGCAGTACTTC. It yields the protein CASSYSRLSYEQYF.

There are many counts of this clonotype. This rearrangement joins TRBV20-1 to TRBJ2-5, with D hard to call. Per germline, CDR1 DFQATT and CDR2 SNEGSKA (reference sequence). CDR3 length equals 13 residues. With 1 base removed from V and 5 bases from J, the gap between germline ends came to 11 bases. DNA of the CDR3: TGCAGTGCTAGAGCCCCTTACGGGGAGACCCAGTACTTC. Translated: CSARAPYGETQYF.

V usage is TRBV3-1 and J usage is TRBJ1-5; D gene uncertain. Germline V lookup: CDR1 LGHDT, CDR2 YNNKEL (reference sequence). CDR3 length equals 16 residues. Trimming left V 1 base short and J 0 bases short, with 10 bases between. Here the CDR3 DNA reads TGTGCCAGCAGCCAAGGGCGGGCGGTTAGCAATCAGCCCCAGCATTTT. This encodes CASSQGRAVSNQPQHF.